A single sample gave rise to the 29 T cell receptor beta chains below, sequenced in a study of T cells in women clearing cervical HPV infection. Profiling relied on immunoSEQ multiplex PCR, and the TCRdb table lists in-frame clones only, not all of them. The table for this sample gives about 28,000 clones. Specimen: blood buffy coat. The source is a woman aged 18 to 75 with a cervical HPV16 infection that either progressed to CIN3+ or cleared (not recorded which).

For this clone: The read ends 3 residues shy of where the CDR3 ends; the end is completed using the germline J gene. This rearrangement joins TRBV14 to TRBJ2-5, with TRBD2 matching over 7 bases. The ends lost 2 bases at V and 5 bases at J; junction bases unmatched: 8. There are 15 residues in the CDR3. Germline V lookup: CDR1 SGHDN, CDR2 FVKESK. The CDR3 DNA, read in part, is TGTGCCAGCAGCCAACAGACTAGCCGGGGGGAGACC. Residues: CASSQQTSRGET. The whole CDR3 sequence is CASSQQTSRGETQYF.

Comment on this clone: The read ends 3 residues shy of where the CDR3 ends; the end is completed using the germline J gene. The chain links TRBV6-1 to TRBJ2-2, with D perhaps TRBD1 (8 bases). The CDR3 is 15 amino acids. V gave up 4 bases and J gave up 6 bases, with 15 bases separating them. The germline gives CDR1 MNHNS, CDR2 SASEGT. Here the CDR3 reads CASSVDRGGPGELFF. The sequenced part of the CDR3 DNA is TGTGCCAGCAGTGTCGACAGGGGAGGGCCCGGGGAG.

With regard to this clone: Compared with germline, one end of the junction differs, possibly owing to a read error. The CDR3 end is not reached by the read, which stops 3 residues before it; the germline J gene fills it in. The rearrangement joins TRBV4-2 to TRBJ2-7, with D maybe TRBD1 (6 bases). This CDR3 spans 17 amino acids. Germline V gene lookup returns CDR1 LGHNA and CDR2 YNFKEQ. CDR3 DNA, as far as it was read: TGCGCCAGCAGCCAAGAAATCACAGGGACCAGCTCCTACGAG. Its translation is CASSQEITGTSSYE. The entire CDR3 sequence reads CASSQEITGTSSYEQYF.

The CDR3 spells CASSAYRRVDEQFF. Partial CDR3 DNA: TGTGCCAGCAGCGCCTATAGGCGGGTGGATGAG. V is TRBV7-2 and J is TRBJ2-1, with D possibly TRBD2 on 5 matching bases. The missing CDR3 end, 3 residues past where the read stops, is filled in from the germline J gene. CDR1 is SGHTA and CDR2 is FQGNSA in the germline V gene. V was trimmed by 5 bases and J by 8 bases, leaving 16 bases between them. The CDR3 has 14 amino acids.

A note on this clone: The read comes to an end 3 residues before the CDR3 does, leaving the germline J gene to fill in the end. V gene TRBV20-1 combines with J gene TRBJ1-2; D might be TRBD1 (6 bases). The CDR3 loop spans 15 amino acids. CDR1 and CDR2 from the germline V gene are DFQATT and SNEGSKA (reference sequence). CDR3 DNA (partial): TGCAGTGCTGCGGAGCTGGACAGCAACTTCTACGAC. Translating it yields CSAAELDSNFYD. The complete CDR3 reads CSAAELDSNFYDYTF.

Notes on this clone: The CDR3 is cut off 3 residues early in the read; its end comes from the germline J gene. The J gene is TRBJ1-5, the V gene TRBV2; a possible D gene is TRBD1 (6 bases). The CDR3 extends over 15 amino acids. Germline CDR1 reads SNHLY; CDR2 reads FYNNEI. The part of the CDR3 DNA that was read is TGTGCCAGTTCGTCGCCCGACAGGTGGACGGGTCCC. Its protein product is CASSSPDRWTGP. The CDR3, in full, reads CASSSPDRWTGPQHF. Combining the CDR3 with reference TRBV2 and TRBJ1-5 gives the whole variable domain EPEVTQTPSHQVTQMGQEVILRCVPISNHLYFYWYRQILGQKVEFLVSFYNNEISEKSEIFDDQFSVERPDGSNFTLKIRSTKLEDSAMYFCASSSPDRWTGPQHFGDGTRLSIL.

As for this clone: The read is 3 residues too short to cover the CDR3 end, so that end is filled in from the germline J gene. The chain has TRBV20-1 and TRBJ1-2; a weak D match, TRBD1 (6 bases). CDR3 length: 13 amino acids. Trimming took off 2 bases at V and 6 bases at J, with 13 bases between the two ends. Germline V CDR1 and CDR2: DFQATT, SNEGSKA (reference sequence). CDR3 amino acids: CSARSQGRNGYTF. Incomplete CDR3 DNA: TGCAGTGCTAGATCTCAGGGGAGAAATGGC.

CDR3 protein: CASSLWTSGRTSTDTYTF. The covered CDR3 bases are TGTGCCAGCAGCTTATGGACTAGCGGGCGAACTAGCACAGATACC. This chain joins TRBV7-8 and TRBJ1-2; D unresolved. The sequence runs out 3 residues before the end of the CDR3; the remainder is reconstructed from the germline J gene. The CDR3 is 18 amino acids. CDR1 and CDR2 (germline): SGHVS, FQNEAQ.

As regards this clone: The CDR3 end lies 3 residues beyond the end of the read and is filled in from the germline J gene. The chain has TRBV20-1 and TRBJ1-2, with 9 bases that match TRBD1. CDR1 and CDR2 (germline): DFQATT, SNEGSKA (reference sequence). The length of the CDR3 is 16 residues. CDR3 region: CSAREGGTGSYNDYTF. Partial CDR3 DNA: TGCAGTGCTAGAGAAGGCGGGACAGGGTCCTACAATGAC.

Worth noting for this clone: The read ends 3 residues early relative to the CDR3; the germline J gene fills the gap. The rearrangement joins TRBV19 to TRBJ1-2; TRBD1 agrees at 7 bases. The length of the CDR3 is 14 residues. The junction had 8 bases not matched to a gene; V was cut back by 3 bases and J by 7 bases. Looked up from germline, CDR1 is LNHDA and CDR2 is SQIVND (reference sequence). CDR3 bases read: TGTGCCAGTAGTATCAAGGGGACAGCGTTTGGC. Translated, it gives CASSIKGTAFG. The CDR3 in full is CASSIKGTAFGYTF.

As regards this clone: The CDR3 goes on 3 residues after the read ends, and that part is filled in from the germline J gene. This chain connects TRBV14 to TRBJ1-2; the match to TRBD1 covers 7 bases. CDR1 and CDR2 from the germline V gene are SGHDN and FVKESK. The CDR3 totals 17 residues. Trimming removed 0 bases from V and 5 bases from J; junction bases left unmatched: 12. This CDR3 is CASSQDTGEAGRYGYTF. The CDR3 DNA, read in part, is TGTGCCAGCAGCCAAGATACAGGGGAGGCCGGTCGGTATGGC.

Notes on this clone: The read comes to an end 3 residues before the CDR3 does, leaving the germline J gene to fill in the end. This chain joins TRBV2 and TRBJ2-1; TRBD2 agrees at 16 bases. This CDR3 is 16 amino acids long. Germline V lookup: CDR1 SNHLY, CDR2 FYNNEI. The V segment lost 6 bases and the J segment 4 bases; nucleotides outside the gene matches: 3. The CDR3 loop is CASRGTSGGAYNEQFF. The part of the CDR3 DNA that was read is TGTGCCAGCAGGGGGACTAGCGGGGGGGCGTACAATGAG.

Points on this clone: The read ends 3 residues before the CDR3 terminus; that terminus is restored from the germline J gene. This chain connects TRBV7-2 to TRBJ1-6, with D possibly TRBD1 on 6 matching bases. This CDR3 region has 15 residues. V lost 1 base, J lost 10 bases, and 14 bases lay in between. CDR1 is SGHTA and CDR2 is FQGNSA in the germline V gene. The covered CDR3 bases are TGTGCCAGCAGCTTAGGAACAGGGCCGGGATCACCC. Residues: CASSLGTGPGSP. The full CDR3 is CASSLGTGPGSPLHF.

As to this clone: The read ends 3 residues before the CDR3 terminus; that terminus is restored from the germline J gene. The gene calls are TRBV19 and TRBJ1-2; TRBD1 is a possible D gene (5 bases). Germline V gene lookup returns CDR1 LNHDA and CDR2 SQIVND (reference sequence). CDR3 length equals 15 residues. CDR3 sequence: CASSMRRGSEDDYTF. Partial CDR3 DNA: TGTGCCAGTAGTATGAGGAGGGGCTCAGAGGACGAC.

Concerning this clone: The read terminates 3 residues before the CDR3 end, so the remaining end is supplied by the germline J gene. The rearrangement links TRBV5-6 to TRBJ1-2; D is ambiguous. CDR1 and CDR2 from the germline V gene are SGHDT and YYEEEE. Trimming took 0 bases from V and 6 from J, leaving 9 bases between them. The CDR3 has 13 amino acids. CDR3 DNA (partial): TGTGCCAGCAGCTTGGCCTGGCCCGATGGC. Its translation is CASSLAWPDG. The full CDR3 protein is CASSLAWPDGYTF.

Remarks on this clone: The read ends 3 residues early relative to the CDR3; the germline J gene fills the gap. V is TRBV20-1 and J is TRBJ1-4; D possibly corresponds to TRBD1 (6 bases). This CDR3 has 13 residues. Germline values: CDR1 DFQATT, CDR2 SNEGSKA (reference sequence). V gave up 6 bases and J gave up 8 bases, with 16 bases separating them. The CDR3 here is CSARGGAGEKLFF. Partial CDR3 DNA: TGCAGTGCGCGAGGGGGGGCCGGGGAAAAA.

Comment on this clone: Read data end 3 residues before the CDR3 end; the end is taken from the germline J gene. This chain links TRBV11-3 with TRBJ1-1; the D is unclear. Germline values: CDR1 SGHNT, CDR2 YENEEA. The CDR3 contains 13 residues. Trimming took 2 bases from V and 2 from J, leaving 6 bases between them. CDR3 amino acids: CASSLRANTEAFF. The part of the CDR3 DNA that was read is TGTGCCAGCAGCTTAAGGGCTAACACTGAA.

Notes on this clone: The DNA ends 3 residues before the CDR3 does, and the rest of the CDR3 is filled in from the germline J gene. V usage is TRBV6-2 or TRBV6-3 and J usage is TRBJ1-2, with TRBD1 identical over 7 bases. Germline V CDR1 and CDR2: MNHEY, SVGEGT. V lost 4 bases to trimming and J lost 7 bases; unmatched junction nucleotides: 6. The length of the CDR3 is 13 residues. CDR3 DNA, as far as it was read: TGTGCCAGCAGTTTAAACAGGGGTGGTGGC. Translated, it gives CASSLNRGGG. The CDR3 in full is CASSLNRGGGYTF.

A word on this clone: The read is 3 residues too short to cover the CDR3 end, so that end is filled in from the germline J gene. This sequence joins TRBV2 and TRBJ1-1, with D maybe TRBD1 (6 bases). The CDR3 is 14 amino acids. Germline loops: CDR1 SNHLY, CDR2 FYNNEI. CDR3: CASGGAGRGAEAFF. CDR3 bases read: TGTGCCAGTGGGGGGGCCGGCAGGGGAGCCGAA.

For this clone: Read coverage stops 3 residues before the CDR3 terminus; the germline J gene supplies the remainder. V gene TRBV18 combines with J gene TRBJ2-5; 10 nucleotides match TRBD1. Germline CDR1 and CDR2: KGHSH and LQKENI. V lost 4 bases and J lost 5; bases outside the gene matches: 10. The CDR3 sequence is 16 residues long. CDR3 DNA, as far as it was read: TGTGCCAGCTCACTCCGCCGGGACAGGGGTTATGAGACC. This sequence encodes CASSLRRDRGYET. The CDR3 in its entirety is CASSLRRDRGYETQYF.

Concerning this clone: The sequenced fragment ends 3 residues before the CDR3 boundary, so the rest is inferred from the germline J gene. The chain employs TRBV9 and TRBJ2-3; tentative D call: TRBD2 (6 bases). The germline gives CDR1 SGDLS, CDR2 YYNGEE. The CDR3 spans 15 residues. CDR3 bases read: TGTGCCAGCAGCGTAGGTCCGGAGGGGATTGAGACG. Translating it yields CASSVGPEGIET. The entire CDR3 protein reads CASSVGPEGIETQYF.

The CDR3 bases that were read are TGTGCCAAAGGGGGCACTAGCGGGGGGGACCAAGAGACC. Translated, it gives CAKGGTSGGDQET. The complete CDR3 protein is CAKGGTSGGDQETQYF. The rearrangement links TRBV2 to TRBJ2-5; 13 nucleotides align to TRBD2. The read halts 3 residues ahead of the CDR3 end, with the missing end drawn from the germline J gene. The CDR3 extends over 16 amino acids. The V and J ends lost 10 bases and 0 bases, in that order; junction bases with no gene match: 8. Germline V gene data show CDR1 as SNHLY and CDR2 as FYNNEI.

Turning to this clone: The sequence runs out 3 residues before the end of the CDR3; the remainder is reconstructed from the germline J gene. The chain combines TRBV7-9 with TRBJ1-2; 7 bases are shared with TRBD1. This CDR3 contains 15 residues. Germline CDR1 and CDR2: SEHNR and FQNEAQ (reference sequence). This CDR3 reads CASSLDWTGTYDYTF. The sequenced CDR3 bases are TGTGCCAGCAGCTTAGATTGGACAGGAACCTACGAC.

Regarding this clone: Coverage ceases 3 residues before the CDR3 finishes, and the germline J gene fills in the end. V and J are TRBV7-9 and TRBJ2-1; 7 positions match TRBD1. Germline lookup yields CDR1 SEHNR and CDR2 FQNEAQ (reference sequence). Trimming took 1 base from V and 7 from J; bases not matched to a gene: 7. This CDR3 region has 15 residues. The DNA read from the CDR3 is TGTGCCAGCAGCTTAGGACAGGGTTTAGGAAATGAG. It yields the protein CASSLGQGLGNE. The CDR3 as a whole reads CASSLGQGLGNEQFF.

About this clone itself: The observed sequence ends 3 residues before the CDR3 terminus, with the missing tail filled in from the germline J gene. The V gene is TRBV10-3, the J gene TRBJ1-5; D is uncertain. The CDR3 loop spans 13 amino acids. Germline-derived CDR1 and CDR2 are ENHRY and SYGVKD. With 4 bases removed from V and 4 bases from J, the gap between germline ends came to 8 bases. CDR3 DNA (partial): TGTGCCATCAGTGGCGTCCCAAATCAGCCC. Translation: CAISGVPNQP. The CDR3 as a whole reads CAISGVPNQPQHF.

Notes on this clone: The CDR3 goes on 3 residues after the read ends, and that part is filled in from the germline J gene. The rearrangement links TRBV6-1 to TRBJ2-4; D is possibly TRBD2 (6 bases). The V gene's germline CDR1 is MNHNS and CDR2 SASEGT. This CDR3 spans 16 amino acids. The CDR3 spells CASSEARGPPIKGQYF. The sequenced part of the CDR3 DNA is TGTGCCAGCAGTGAAGCGCGGGGACCCCCTATAAAGGGT.

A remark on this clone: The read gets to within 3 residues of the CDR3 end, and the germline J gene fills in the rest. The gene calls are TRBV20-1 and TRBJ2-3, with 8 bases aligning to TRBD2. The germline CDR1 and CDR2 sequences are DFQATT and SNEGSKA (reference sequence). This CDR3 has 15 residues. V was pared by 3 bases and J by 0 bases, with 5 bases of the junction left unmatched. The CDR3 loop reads CSASASGHSTDTQYF. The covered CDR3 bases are TGCAGTGCTAGTGCTAGCGGGCACAGCACAGATACG.

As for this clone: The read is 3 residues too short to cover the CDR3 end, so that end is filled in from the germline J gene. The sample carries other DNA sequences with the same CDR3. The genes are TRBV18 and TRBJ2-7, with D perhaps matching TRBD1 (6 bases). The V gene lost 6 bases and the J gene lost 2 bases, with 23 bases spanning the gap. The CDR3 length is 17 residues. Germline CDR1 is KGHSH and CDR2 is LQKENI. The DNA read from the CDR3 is TGTGCCAGCTCCCCCCCACCCCGTGGGGGCCCTCCCTACGAG. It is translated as CASSPPPRGGPPYE. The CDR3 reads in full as CASSPPPRGGPPYEQYF.

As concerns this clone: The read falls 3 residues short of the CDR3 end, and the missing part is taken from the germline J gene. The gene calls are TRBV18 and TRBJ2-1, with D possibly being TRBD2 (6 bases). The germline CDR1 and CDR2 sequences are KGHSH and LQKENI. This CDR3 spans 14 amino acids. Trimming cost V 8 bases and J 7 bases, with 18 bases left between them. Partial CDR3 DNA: TGTGCCAGCCAAGGGACTGGCTATGGGAATGAG. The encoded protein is CASQGTGYGNE. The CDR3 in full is CASQGTGYGNEQFF.